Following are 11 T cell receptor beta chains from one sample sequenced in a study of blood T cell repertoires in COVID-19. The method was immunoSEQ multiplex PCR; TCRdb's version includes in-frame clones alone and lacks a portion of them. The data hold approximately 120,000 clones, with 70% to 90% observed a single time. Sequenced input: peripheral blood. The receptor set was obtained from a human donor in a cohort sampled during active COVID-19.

The DNA of the CDR3 is TGTGCCAGCAGGCTGGGAGAGAACACTGAAGCTTTCTTT. Translated, it gives CASRLGENTEAFF. V usage is TRBV7-9 and J usage is TRBJ1-1; D is ambiguous. The CDR3 is made up of 13 amino acids. V was shortened by 6 bases and J by 1 base, with 9 bases between the two germline ends. Looked up from germline, CDR1 is SEHNR and CDR2 is FQNEAQ (reference sequence).

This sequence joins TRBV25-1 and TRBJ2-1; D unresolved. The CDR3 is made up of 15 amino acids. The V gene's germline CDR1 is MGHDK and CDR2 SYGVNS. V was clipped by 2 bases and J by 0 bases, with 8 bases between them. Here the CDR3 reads CASSEPSFSYNEQFF. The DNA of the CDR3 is TGTGCCAGCAGTGAACCGAGTTTCTCCTACAATGAGCAGTTCTTC.

DNA of the CDR3: TGTGCCAGCAGCCCGGCGACAGGGGGCACGGGGGGGTCCCAGCATTTT. Amino acid sequence: CASSPATGGTGGSQHF. The rearrangement links TRBV3-1 (or the pseudogene TRBV3-2) to TRBJ1-5, with 10 bases aligning to TRBD1. Per germline, CDR1 LGHDT and CDR2 YNNKEL (reference sequence). CDR3 length: 16 amino acids. The V segment lost 4 bases and the J segment 11 bases; nucleotides outside the gene matches: 14.

The CDR3 nucleotides read TGTGCCAGCAGTTTGAGCGGGGGGGCTATCAATGAGCAGTTCTTC. Its protein product is CASSLSGGAINEQFF. The chain combines TRBV27 with TRBJ2-1; 10 positions match TRBD2. V gave up 3 bases and J gave up 6 bases; unmatched junction bases: 5. The CDR3 loop spans 15 amino acids. CDR1 and CDR2 from the germline V gene are MNHEY and SMNVEV (reference sequence).

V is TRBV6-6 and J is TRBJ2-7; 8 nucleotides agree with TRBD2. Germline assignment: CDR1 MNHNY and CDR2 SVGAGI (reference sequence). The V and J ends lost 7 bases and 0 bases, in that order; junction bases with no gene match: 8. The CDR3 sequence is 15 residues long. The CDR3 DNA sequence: TGTGCCAGCACCGGGACTAGTCACTCCTCCTACGAGCAGTACTTC. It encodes CASTGTSHSSYEQYF.

CDR3 nucleotides: TGTGCCAGCAGCCACCCAGCCCGACTAGCGGATGCCTATACGCAGTATTTT. Translating gives CASSHPARLADAYTQYF. This rearrangement joins TRBV3-1 (or the pseudogene TRBV3-2) to TRBJ2-3; 9 bases line up with TRBD2. After removal of 3 bases from V and 7 bases from J, the junction contained 14 bases not matched to a gene. Germline-derived CDR1 and CDR2 are LGHDT and YNNKEL (reference sequence). The CDR3 runs 17 residues.

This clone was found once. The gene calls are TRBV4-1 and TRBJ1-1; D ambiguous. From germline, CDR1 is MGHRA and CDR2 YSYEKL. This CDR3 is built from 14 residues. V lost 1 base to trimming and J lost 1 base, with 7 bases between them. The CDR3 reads CASSQVRSNTEAFF. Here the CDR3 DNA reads TGCGCCAGCAGCCAAGTCCGGTCGAACACTGAAGCTTTCTTT.

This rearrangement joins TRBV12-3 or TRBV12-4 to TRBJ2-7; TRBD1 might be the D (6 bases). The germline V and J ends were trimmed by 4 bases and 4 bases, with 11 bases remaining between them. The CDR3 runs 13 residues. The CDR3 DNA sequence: TGTGCCAGCAGTTCACTAGGGGGATACGAGCAGTACTTC. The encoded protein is CASSSLGGYEQYF.

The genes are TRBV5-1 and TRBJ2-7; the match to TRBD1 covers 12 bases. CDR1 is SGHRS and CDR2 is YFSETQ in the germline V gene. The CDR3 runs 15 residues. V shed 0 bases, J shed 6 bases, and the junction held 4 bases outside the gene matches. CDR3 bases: TGCGCCAGCAGCTTGGTGGGACAGGGGGCCGCCGAGCAGTACTTC. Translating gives CASSLVGQGAAEQYF. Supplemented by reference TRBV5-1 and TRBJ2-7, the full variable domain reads KAGVTQTPRYLIKTRGQQVTLSCSPISGHRSVSWYQQTPGQGLQFLFEYFSETQRNKGNFPGRFSGRQFSNSRSEMNVSTLELGDSALYLCASSLVGQGAAEQYFGPGTRLTVT.

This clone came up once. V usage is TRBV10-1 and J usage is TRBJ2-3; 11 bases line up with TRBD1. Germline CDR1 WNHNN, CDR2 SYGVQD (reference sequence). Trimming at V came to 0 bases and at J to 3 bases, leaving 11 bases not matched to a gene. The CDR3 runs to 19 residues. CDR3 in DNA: TGCGCCAGCAGTGAGTCACAGGGGAGGGGACAGGGGGGGACAGATACGCAGTATTTT. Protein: CASSESQGRGQGGTDTQYF.

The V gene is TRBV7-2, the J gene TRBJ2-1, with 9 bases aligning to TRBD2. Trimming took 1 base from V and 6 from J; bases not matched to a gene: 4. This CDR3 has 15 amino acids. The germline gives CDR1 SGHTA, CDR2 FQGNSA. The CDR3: CASSLDGTSSNEQFF. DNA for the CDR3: TGTGCCAGCAGCTTAGATGGGACTAGCTCCAATGAGCAGTTCTTC.